This is a list of T cell receptor beta chains from one sample in a study of T cell changes during pregnancy in multiple sclerosis. Data came from immunoSEQ multiplex PCR; TCRdb stores just in-frame clones and leaves some out. This table has some 11,000 clones, around 89% appearing once. The specimen comprised CD8+ T cells from peripheral blood mononuclear cells, sampled in the first trimester of pregnancy. The receptors derive from a female donor in good health, enrolled as a control in a pregnancy study. CDR3s include the opening cysteine and the closing phenylalanine or tryptophan. A D gene is named only where the DNA matches it firmly. For some rows the clone size is stated as once, few or many, or as a class when expanded; others skip it.

J gene | D gene | clone size | V gene | CDR3 length | CDR3 protein | CDR3 DNA
TRBJ2-5 | TRBD1 | - | TRBV18 | 15 | CASSPATGGQETQYF | TGTGCCAGCTCACCGGCGACAGGGGGCCAAGAGACCCAGTACTTC
TRBJ2-1 | TRBD2 | - | TRBV6-4 | 13 | CASSDSGEGEQFF | TGTGCCAGCAGTGACTCGGGGGAGGGTGAGCAGTTCTTC
TRBJ2-1 | TRBD1 | - | TRBV6-4 | 15 | CASSKSGTGGNEQFF | TGTGCCAGCAGTAAGTCCGGGACAGGGGGGAATGAGCAGTTCTTC
TRBJ2-7 | - | - | TRBV7-9 | 13 | CASSLVSRYEQYF | TGTGCCAGCAGCTTGGTGTCGCGCTACGAGCAGTACTTC
TRBJ1-2 | - | - | TRBV13 | 14 | CASSLETGRYGYTF | TGTGCCAGCAGCTTAGAAACAGGGCGCTATGGCTACACCTTC
TRBJ1-3 | - | - | TRBV11-2 | 16 | CASSLDGGGSGNTIYF | TGTGCCAGCAGCTTAGATGGGGGCGGCTCTGGAAACACCATATATTTT
TRBJ1-2 | - | - | TRBV6-4 | 15 | CASSDGPSAFDGYTF | TGTGCCAGCAGTGACGGGCCGTCGGCGTTCGATGGCTACACCTTC
TRBJ2-3 | TRBD1 | - | TRBV6-4 | 14 | CASSDSTGADTQYF | TGTGCCAGCAGTGACTCGACAGGGGCAGATACGCAGTATTTT
TRBJ1-2 | TRBD1 | - | TRBV11-1 | 13 | CASSPRDSYGYTF | TGTGCCAGCAGCCCCCGGGACAGCTATGGCTACACCTTC
TRBJ2-1 | TRBD2 | - | TRBV4-2 | 16 | CASSPGTSGGAHEQFF | TGTGCCAGCAGCCCCGGGACTAGCGGGGGGGCGCATGAGCAGTTCTTC
TRBJ1-2 | TRBD1 | - | TRBV5-6 | 17 | CASSFWTGGKPNYGYTF | TGTGCCAGCAGCTTCTGGACAGGGGGCAAACCTAACTATGGCTACACCTTC
TRBJ2-2 | TRBD1 | - | TRBV7-9 | 16 | CASSLVDRGDTGELFF | TGTGCCAGCAGCTTAGTTGACAGGGGGGACACCGGGGAGCTGTTTTTT
TRBJ1-1 | - | few | TRBV5-1 | 13 | CASSLQGWTEAFF | TGCGCCAGCAGCTTGCAGGGTTGGACTGAAGCTTTCTTT
TRBJ2-1 | - | - | TRBV7-3 | 21 | CASSLKGGFREISERTNEQFF | TGTGCCAGCAGCTTAAAGGGGGGGTTTCGGGAGATCAGTGAGCGGACCAATGAGCAGTTCTTC
TRBJ1-2 | TRBD1 | - | TRBV6-1 | 15 | CATHAGTGLNYGYTF | TGTGCCACCCACGCCGGGACAGGGCTTAACTATGGCTACACCTTC
TRBJ1-2 | TRBD1 | - | TRBV27 | 18 | CASSFEGGVLIRYYGYTF | TGTGCCAGCAGTTTTGAAGGGGGCGTACTTATTCGATACTATGGCTACACCTTC
TRBJ1-1 | - | - | TRBV27 | 14 | CASSLDLTGLEAFF | TGTGCCAGCAGTTTAGACCTTACGGGACTTGAAGCTTTCTTT
TRBJ1-1 | TRBD1 | - | TRBV7-3 | 15 | CASSTHGQGNTEAFF | TGTGCCAGCAGCACCCATGGACAGGGGAATACTGAAGCTTTCTTT
TRBJ2-5 | - | - | TRBV9 | 16 | CASSVETGTDQETQYF | TGTGCCAGCAGCGTAGAAACAGGAACTGACCAAGAGACCCAGTACTTC
TRBJ2-5 | TRBD2 | - | TRBV19 | 17 | CASSIRGAGGLVETQYF | TGTGCCAGTAGTATTCGGGGAGCGGGGGGATTAGTAGAGACCCAGTACTTC
TRBJ2-7 | - | - | TRBV27 | 14 | CASSFDRAGYEQYF | TGTGCCAGCAGTTTTGACCGCGCAGGGTACGAGCAGTACTTC
TRBJ2-7 | - | - | TRBV27 | 12 | CATSDLRGEQYF | TGTGCCACTTCGGACCTTAGGGGGGAGCAGTACTTC
TRBJ1-3 | - | - | TRBV1 | 19 | CTSSQDALGQGNSGNTIYF | TGCACCAGCAGCCAAGATGCGTTGGGACAGGGTAATTCTGGAAACACCATATATTTT
TRBJ2-3 | TRBD2 | - | TRBV6-4 | 16 | CASSDGTSGGTDTQYF | TGTGCCAGCAGTGACGGGACTAGCGGGGGCACAGATACGCAGTATTTT
TRBJ2-5 | TRBD1 | - | TRBV5-4 | 15 | CASSLGRGPTETQYF | TGTGCCAGCAGCCTGGGAAGGGGGCCCACAGAGACCCAGTACTTC
TRBJ1-5 | - | - | TRBV5-1 | 13 | CASSLQGNQPQHF | TGCGCCAGCAGCTTACAGGGAAATCAGCCCCAGCATTTT
TRBJ2-7 | - | - | TRBV27 | 14 | CASSPGNDQDEQYF | TGTGCCAGCAGTCCGGGAAATGACCAGGACGAGCAGTACTTC
TRBJ2-1 | - | few | TRBV6-4 | 13 | CASSDSDNNEQFF | TGTGCCAGCAGTGACTCGGACAACAATGAGCAGTTCTTC
TRBJ1-1 | - | few | TRBV6-1 | 11 | CASSLPREAFF | TGTGCCAGCTCATTACCGAGAGAAGCTTTCTTT